This T cell receptor (beta chain) emerged from a study of immune evolution from preneoplasia to lung adenocarcinoma. Study as a whole: HLA loss of heterozygosity: 6% to 7.5% AIS, about 15% MIA, around 35% ADC, none AAH.

The CDR3 has 13 residues. Losses at the gene ends were 6 bases for V and 9 bases for J; bases not matched to a gene: 6. Germline-derived CDR1 and CDR2 are SQVTM and ANQGSEA. General observations from the study: Later-stage lesions appeared to have more T cells, more diversity, less clonality.

Between the mid-2010s and the late 2010s, patients underwent resection in Japan or China. Here immunoSEQ multiplex PCR was the method, and the copy in TCRdb shows in-frame clones only, minus some. The sample lists over 11,000 clones, 80% occurring once. Notes on this clone: As yet, its antigen is unknown.

This sequence joins TRBV29-1 and TRBJ2-1; TRBD2 matches 12 bases. The sequence was collected from a person between 70 and 80 years old with lung adenocarcinoma. The sequenced sample consisted of FFPE minimally invasive lung adenocarcinoma tissue. Here the CDR3 DNA reads TGCAGCGTGCGGACTAGCGGGGAGGGTGAGCAGTTCTTC. Translation gives CSVRTSGEGEQFF.